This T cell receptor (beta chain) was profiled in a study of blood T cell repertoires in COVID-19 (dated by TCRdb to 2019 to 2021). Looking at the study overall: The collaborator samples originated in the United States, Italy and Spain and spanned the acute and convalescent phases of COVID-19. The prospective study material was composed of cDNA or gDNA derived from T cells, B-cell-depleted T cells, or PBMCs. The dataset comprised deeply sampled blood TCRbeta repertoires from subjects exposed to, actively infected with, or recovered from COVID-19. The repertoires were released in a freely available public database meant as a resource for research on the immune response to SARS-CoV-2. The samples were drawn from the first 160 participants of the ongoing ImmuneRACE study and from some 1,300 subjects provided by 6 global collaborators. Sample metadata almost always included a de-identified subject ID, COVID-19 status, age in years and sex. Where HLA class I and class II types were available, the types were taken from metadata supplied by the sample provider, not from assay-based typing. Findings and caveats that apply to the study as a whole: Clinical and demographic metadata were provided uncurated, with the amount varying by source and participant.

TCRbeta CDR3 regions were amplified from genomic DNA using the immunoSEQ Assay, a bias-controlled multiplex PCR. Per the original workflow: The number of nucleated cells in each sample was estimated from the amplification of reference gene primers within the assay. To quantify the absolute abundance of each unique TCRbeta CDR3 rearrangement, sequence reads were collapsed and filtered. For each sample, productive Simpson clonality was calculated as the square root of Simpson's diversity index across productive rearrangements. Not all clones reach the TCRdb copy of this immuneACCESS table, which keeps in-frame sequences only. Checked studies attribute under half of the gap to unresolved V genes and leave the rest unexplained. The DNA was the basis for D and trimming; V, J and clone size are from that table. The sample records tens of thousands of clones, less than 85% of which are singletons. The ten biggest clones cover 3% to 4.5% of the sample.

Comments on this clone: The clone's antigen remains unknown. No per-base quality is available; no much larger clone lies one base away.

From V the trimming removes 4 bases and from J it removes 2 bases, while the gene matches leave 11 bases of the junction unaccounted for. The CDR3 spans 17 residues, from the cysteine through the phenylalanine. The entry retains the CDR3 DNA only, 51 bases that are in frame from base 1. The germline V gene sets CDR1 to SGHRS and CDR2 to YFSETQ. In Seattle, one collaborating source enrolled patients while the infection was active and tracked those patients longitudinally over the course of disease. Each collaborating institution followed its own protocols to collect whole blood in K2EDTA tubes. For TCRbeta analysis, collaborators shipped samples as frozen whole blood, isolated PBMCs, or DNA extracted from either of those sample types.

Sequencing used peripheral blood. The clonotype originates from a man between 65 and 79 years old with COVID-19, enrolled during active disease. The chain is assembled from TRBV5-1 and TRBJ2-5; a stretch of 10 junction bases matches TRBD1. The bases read TGCGCCAGCAGCATTACCGGGACAGGGGCTACTCAAGAGACCCAGTACTTC. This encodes CASSITGTGATQETQYF.